This note documents a single T cell receptor (beta chain) sequence. Its antigen is not identified. Trimming pared 1 base from V and 0 bases from J, leaving 16 bases between. The CDR3 spans 18 residues. Germline V gene data show CDR1 as SEHNR and CDR2 as FQNEAQ (reference sequence). About 0.45 to 1 ug RNA was reverse transcribed with random hexamers. TCRdb re-called the immunoSEQ multiplex PCR reads through MiXCR, storing one row per CDR3 protein. The sample lists about 300,000 distinct CDR3 sequences; about 82% were seen once. The sample belongs to a study of CD8 T cells in Susac syndrome. Study observations and caveats: The study admitted that it had a relatively small number of individuals in its TCR sequencing and HLA analysis.

The authors carried out high-throughput sequencing of TCR beta. They applied it to CD8+ and CD4+ T cells obtained from blood. While CD8+ and CD4+ T cells were isolated negatively, TEMRA cells were enriched by FACS. The V and J genes are TRBV7-9 and TRBJ1-5; a possible D gene is TRBD1 (5 bases). The receptor's source is a human donor with multiple sclerosis. The sample comprised CD8+ T cells from PBMCs. The CDR3 DNA reads as TGTGCCAGCAGCTTAGACATCGGCAGGGATGGTAGCAATCAGCCCCAGCATTTT. It yields the protein CASSLDIGRDGSNQPQHF.